Reported below is one TCR beta chain. This entry belongs to a study of blood T cells in healthy people across ages. Study overall: Per two T cells, template switching captured roughly one barcoded beta molecule.

CDR3 size: 16 residues. With 4 bases clipped from V and 0 bases from J, the junction kept 5 bases outside the gene matches. Germline V lookup: CDR1 SGHTA, CDR2 FQGNSA. With a J-beta primer mix and a sample-barcoded 5' primer, a second PCR ran roughly 6 to 11 cycles. MiXCR, run by TCRdb on the 5' RACE reads, gives a single entry per CDR3 protein. This table has 550,000 to 650,000 distinct CDR3 sequences, about 30% appearing once. The source of this sequence is a woman older than 75 in good health. This chain connects TRBV7-2 to TRBJ1-3, with TRBD1 matching 8 bases. Sequencing used blood. The CDR3 DNA reads as TGTGCCAGCAGCTCCGGGACAGGTCGCTCTGGAAACACCATATATTTT. This translates into CASSSGTGRSGNTIYF.